The next 24 T cell receptor beta chains were all read from a single sample in a study of regulatory T cells in long-lasting Graves disease. To make TCR beta libraries, researchers used iRepertoire HTBI primers and Arm-PCR of CDR3 regions. TCRdb analysed the multiplex PCR reads with MiXCR anew, one entry per CDR3 protein. Here the sample spans about 430,000 distinct CDR3 sequences, approximately 16% being singletons. The sample's time point: newly diagnosed GD, antithyroid drugs for less than 3 months. PBMC-derived RNA was used for the TCR library. Another study also made use of these data, one on T cells in Graves' hyperthyroidism and ophthalmopathy.

The sample was peripheral blood mononuclear cells (PBMCs), taken at new diagnosis, from a patient treated with antithyroid drugs. The receptors originated from a woman in her thirties or forties with Graves disease.

The table lists this clonotype with many counts. CDR3 sequence: CASRSDTYYGYTF. The CDR3, as DNA: TGTGCCAGCAGATCCGACACCTACTATGGCTACACCTTC. The rearrangement links TRBV28 to TRBJ1-2; D is undetermined. Trimming stripped 6 bases from V and 3 bases from J, with 11 bases between. CDR1 is MDHEN and CDR2 is SYDVKM in the germline V gene. This CDR3 is built from 13 residues.

A few counts support this clonotype. Mismatch with germline at one junction end may stem from a read error. V is TRBV7-7 and J is TRBJ2-5; D possibly corresponds to TRBD1 (6 bases). The length of the CDR3 is 15 residues. Per germline, CDR1 SSHAT and CDR2 FNYEAQ (reference sequence). DNA of the CDR3: TGTGCTAGCAGCTTAGACAGGAGCCCCCAAGAGACCCAGTACTTC. Its translation: CASSLDRSPQETQYF.

Many counts were recorded for this clonotype. V is TRBV12-3 or TRBV12-4 and J is TRBJ2-7; the D gene could be TRBD1 or TRBD2 (5 bases each). The V end lost 2 bases, the J end lost 6 bases, and 23 bases lay between the germline ends. This CDR3 region has 17 residues. The CDR3, as DNA: TGTGCCAGCAGTTTAAATTGGCTACGGGGCCCCGTATCCGAGCAGTACTTC. As protein: CASSLNWLRGPVSEQYF.

This clonotype was detected only a few times. The chain is built from TRBV7-2 and TRBJ2-2; D may correspond to TRBD1 or TRBD2 (7 bases each). The CDR3 loop spans 14 amino acids. Germline CDR1 and CDR2: SGHTA and FQGNSA. V was cut by 5 bases and J by 5 bases, with 12 bases left in between. In DNA form, the CDR3 reads TGTGCCAGCAGCGCCCAGGGGGGGACCGGGGAGCTGTTTTTT. Its protein is CASSAQGGTGELFF.

The V and J genes are TRBV9 and TRBJ1-6, with 12 bases identical to TRBD1. After removal of 4 bases from V and 7 bases from J, the junction contained 6 bases not matched to a gene. The CDR3 spans 16 residues. From germline, CDR1 is SGDLS and CDR2 YYNGEE. CDR3 region: CASSPRDRGRNSPLHF. The CDR3 DNA is TGTGCCAGCAGCCCCAGGGACAGGGGGCGAAATTCACCCCTCCACTTT.

This clonotype was picked up many times. This rearrangement joins TRBV30 to TRBJ2-7; 7 positions match TRBD1. Unmatched junction bases numbered 4, after V lost 2 bases and J lost 3 bases. Germline V CDR1 and CDR2: GTSNPN, SVGIG (reference sequence). The CDR3 is made up of 13 amino acids. CDR3 DNA: TGTGCCTGGAGTTGGTACAGGGGCTACGAGCAGTACTTC. Its translation: CAWSWYRGYEQYF.

This clonotype occurred a few times. This likely reflects a read error, since a far larger clone is one base away. The chain is built from TRBV7-9 and TRBJ2-1; D remains ambiguous. The germline V gene has CDR1 SEHNR and CDR2 FQNEAQ (reference sequence). The V end lost 4 bases, the J end lost 10 bases, and 11 bases lay between the germline ends. The CDR3 runs 12 residues. CDR3 amino acids: CASSSTHDEQFF. The CDR3, as DNA: TGTGCCAGCAGCTCAACACACGACGAGCAGTTCTTC.

This clonotype came up many times. The chain employs TRBV29-1 and TRBJ2-7; the D is unclear. The germline V and J ends were trimmed by 5 bases and 2 bases, with 16 bases remaining between them. The CDR3 is 14 amino acids. Germline loops: CDR1 SQVTM, CDR2 ANQGSEA. Written as DNA, the CDR3 is TGCAGCGTTACCTCCCCTTCGGGCACCTACGAGCAGTACTTC. Translation gives CSVTSPSGTYEQYF.

The J gene is TRBJ1-5, the V gene TRBV28; the D gene is possibly TRBD1 (6 bases). V lost 7 bases and J 3 bases, leaving 16 bases between the germline ends. The germline V gene encodes CDR1 MDHEN and CDR2 SYDVKM. This CDR3 spans 15 amino acids. CDR3 loop: CASTPRGAYNQPQHF. In nucleotides, the CDR3 is TGTGCCAGCACCCCCAGGGGCGCATACAATCAGCCCCAGCATTTT.

Many counts were recorded for this clonotype. This chain joins TRBV29-1 and TRBJ2-5, with D perhaps matching TRBD1 (6 bases). Trimming removed 6 bases at V and 3 bases at J, with 11 bases between. CDR3 length: 12 residues. Germline V CDR1 and CDR2: SQVTM, ANQGSEA. For the CDR3, the DNA is TGCAGCGTCCAGTCAGGGGAAGAGACCCAGTACTTC. Protein sequence: CSVQSGEETQYF.

This clonotype was observed a few times. The CDR3 DNA is TGTGCCAGCAGCCGCGATAGCGGGACCAGGACAGATACGCAGTATTTT. Translation: CASSRDSGTRTDTQYF. The chain carries TRBV5-4 and TRBJ2-3, with 8 bases matching TRBD2. Germline-derived CDR1 and CDR2 are SGHNT and YYREEE (reference sequence). This CDR3 region has 16 residues. Germline trimming cut 4 bases from V and 3 bases from J; bases unmatched to any gene: 10.

This clonotype was detected many times. V gene TRBV6-1 combines with J gene TRBJ1-2; 8 positions match TRBD1. The V gene's germline CDR1 is MNHNS and CDR2 SASEGT. The CDR3 loop spans 15 amino acids. Germline trimming cut 2 bases from V and 4 bases from J; bases unmatched to any gene: 6. CDR3 coding DNA: TGTGCCAGCAGTGAAATGGGACAGGCCGTCTATGGCTACACCTTC. This translates into CASSEMGQAVYGYTF.

In this sample, this clonotype turned up many times. The J gene is TRBJ2-7, the V gene TRBV15; 7 bases fit TRBD1. Germline lookup yields CDR1 LNHNV and CDR2 YYDKDF (reference sequence). The length of the CDR3 is 15 residues. Losses at the gene ends were 3 bases for V and 5 bases for J; bases not matched to a gene: 10. The CDR3 loop reads CATSRGRQGWDEQYF. For the CDR3, the DNA is TGTGCCACCAGCAGGGGAAGACAGGGTTGGGACGAGCAGTACTTC.

This sequence joins TRBV7-9 and TRBJ1-2, with TRBD1 matching over 7 bases. The CDR3 consists of 15 residues. The junction had 3 bases not matched to a gene; V was cut back by 1 base and J by 1 base. CDR1 and CDR2 from the germline V gene are SEHNR and FQNEAQ (reference sequence). The CDR3 coding sequence is TGTGCCAGCAGCTTAGAGGGGGACAGTAACTATGGCTACACCTTC. This translates into CASSLEGDSNYGYTF.

The table lists this clonotype with a count of one. The chain uses TRBV7-9 and TRBJ1-2; 10 nucleotides line up with TRBD1. This CDR3 spans 19 amino acids. J lost 1 base, V lost 5 bases, and 16 bases had no gene match. Germline V gene data show CDR1 as SEHNR and CDR2 as FQNEAQ (reference sequence). The CDR3, as DNA: TGTGCCAGCAGCCTCACCACGGGGTCGGGACAGGGGTATAACTATGGCTACACCTTC. It codes for CASSLTTGSGQGYNYGYTF.

This clonotype was counted many times. The V call is TRBV28, the J call TRBJ2-7; TRBD2 aligns across 11 bases. After removal of 5 bases from V and 7 bases from J, the junction contained 10 bases not matched to a gene. Per the germline V gene, CDR1 is MDHEN and CDR2 is SYDVKM. The CDR3 is 15 amino acids. CDR3 in DNA: TGTGCCAGCAGTATTTTAGCGGGAGGGCCGCCTGAGCAGTACTTC. Translating it yields CASSILAGGPPEQYF.

This clonotype was recorded many times. V and J are TRBV28 and TRBJ2-2; 8 nucleotides line up with TRBD2. V lost 2 bases to trimming and J lost 7 bases; unmatched junction nucleotides: 15. The CDR3 length is 18 residues. CDR1 is MDHEN and CDR2 is SYDVKM in the germline V gene. CDR3 coding DNA: TGTGCCAGCAGTTTACCCTACCTAGCGGGTTCGAGAGGCGGGGAGCTGTTTTTT. Amino acid sequence: CASSLPYLAGSRGGELFF.

V gene TRBV5-5 combines with J gene TRBJ2-3, with D perhaps matching TRBD1 or TRBD2 (5 bases each). The CDR3 loop spans 14 amino acids. Germline CDR1 and CDR2: SGHKS and YYEKEE (reference sequence). V lost 4 bases and J 2 bases, leaving 11 bases between the germline ends. The CDR3 spells CASSPDGTTDTQYF. The CDR3 DNA follows: TGTGCCAGCAGCCCAGACGGGACCACAGATACGCAGTATTTT.

This clonotype was seen many times. The chain employs TRBV28 and TRBJ2-7, with D perhaps TRBD1 (6 bases). In germline, CDR1 is MDHEN, CDR2 SYDVKM. This CDR3 spans 17 amino acids. V was shortened by 3 bases and J by 0 bases, with 18 bases between the two germline ends. CDR3 protein: CASSLVGTRLHSYEQYF. CDR3 DNA sequence: TGTGCCAGCAGTTTGGTAGGGACACGGCTCCACTCCTACGAGCAGTACTTC.

In its sample, this clonotype was seen many times. The rearrangement uses TRBV2 and TRBJ2-1; TRBD2 agrees at 14 bases. The V gene end was trimmed by 6 bases and the J gene end by 6 bases; junction bases not matched to a gene: 7. This CDR3 has 16 amino acids. Germline CDR1 is SNHLY and CDR2 is FYNNEI. As DNA, the CDR3 is TGTGCCAGCAGCGCTAGACTAGCGGGAGGGCCCAATGAGCAGTTCTTC. As protein: CASSARLAGGPNEQFF.

This clonotype occurred many times. The V gene is TRBV7-9, the J gene TRBJ1-1, with 9 bases fitting TRBD1. The CDR3 runs to 16 residues. Germline CDR1 reads SEHNR; CDR2 reads FQNEAQ (reference sequence). With V trimmed by 2 bases and J by 1 base, 5 bases remained unmatched. This CDR3 reads CASSLTWTGANTEAFF. In DNA form, the CDR3 reads TGTGCCAGCAGCTTAACTTGGACAGGGGCGAACACTGAAGCTTTCTTT.

CDR3 protein: CASRLIAGEDTGELFF. The CDR3, as DNA: TGTGCCAGCAGGTTAATAGCGGGAGAAGACACCGGGGAGCTGTTTTTT. The J gene is TRBJ2-2, the V gene TRBV6-1; TRBD2 matches 9 bases. CDR3 length: 16 amino acids. V lost 6 bases and J lost 3; bases outside the gene matches: 8. The germline V gene encodes CDR1 MNHNS and CDR2 SASEGT.

The chain recombines TRBV19 with TRBJ1-4, with 8 nucleotides matching TRBD1. CDR1 is LNHDA, CDR2 SQIVND, per germline (reference sequence). The CDR3 is 15 residues long. V was clipped by 7 bases and J by 3 bases; unmatched bases: 7. CDR3 in DNA: TGTGCCAGTAAGCCAGGGGGCCCCCCTAATGAAAAACTGTTTTTT. Translated, it gives CASKPGGPPNEKLFF.

As to this clonotype: With a much larger clone just one base away, this may be a read error. V and J are TRBV9 and TRBJ2-2, with D tentatively TRBD1 or TRBD2 (5 bases each). From germline, CDR1 is SGDLS and CDR2 YYNGEE. The CDR3 is 15 amino acids. CDR3 nucleotide sequence: TGTGCCAGCAGCACGTCGACAGCGAACACCGGGGAGCTGTGTTTT. It codes for CASSTSTANTGELCF.